This entry is about one TCR beta chain. Antigen: not known. The data were obtained in a study of T cell responses to AZD1222 COVID-19 vaccine. Across the study: Doses given second, at about 4 or about 12 weeks, were pooled. Notes on the study in general: White British ancestry dominated among donors, who included more females, and clonal diversity was possibly underestimated. The study found Spike-specific TCR breadth and depth rose after two AZD1222 doses. Among AZD1222 vaccinees, only six were seropositive at baseline.

Clones were read by immunoSEQ multiplex PCR, and TCRdb kept only the in-frame ones, dropping some. Of 100,000 to 150,000 clones listed, about nine tenths were seen once; the top ten hold under 4.5%. V was cut by 0 bases and J by 1 base, with 12 bases left in between. Germline CDR1 and CDR2: ENHRY and SYGVKD. The CDR3 contains 16 residues. The chain links TRBV10-3 to TRBJ1-1; D is possibly TRBD1 (5 bases). Sample: peripheral blood, taken on day 0 of AZD1222 vaccination. This receptor was identified in an adult in good health. The CDR3 DNA reads TGTGCCATCAGTGAGTCCGGGGACGGGACGAACACTGAAGCTTTCTTT. As protein: CAISESGDGTNTEAFF.